This entry is about one T cell receptor beta chain. This specimen comes from a study of blood T cell repertoires in COVID-19. About the research overall: PBMCs, B-cell-depleted T cells, or T cells provided the cDNA or gDNA that made up the material.

V lost 7 bases and J lost 10; bases outside the gene matches: 9. This CDR3 has 15 amino acids. The germline V gene has CDR1 SGHKS and CDR2 YYEKEE (reference sequence). Assay: immunoSEQ multiplex PCR; the TCRdb copy retains only in-frame clones and omits some. The data contain about 440,000 clones, around 88% of them seen just once; the ten biggest clones take up over 9.5%. Seattle participants joined during active infection and were tracked over time. The chain joins TRBV5-5 to TRBJ1-6; 12 bases line up with TRBD1. This sequence was found in a woman between 45 and 60 years old with COVID-19, enrolled during active disease. Sequences were obtained from peripheral blood. CDR3 sequence: CASHSGQGAGSPLHF. CDR3 DNA: TGTGCCAGCCACTCGGGACAGGGGGCGGGGTCACCCCTCCACTTT.